This T cell receptor (beta chain) stems from a study of OX40 agonist ivuxolimab in advanced cancers. The wider study: The study reported partial responses in three patients: one hepatocellular carcinoma, two cutaneous melanoma.

Sequenced by immunoSEQ multiplex PCR; TCRdb stores in-frame clones only, minus some. The sample lists roughly 60,000 clones; 84% were seen once. Germline values: CDR1 GTSNPN, CDR2 SVGIG (reference sequence). V lost 0 bases, J lost 0 bases, and 11 bases lay in between. The CDR3 length is 15 residues. The source material was CD4+ or CD8+ T cells sorted from blood, sampled in a trial of the OX40 agonist ivuxolimab. This receptor was obtained from an adult with an advanced solid tumor such as melanoma, head and neck, liver or kidney cancer. The chain employs TRBV30 and TRBJ1-1; the D is unclear. This CDR3 reads CAWSVRWALNTEAFF. CDR3 nucleotides: TGTGCCTGGAGTGTAAGGTGGGCACTGAACACTGAAGCTTTCTTT. The variable domain in full, with the rest retrieved from reference TRBV30 and TRBJ1-1, is SQTIHQWPATLVQPVGSPLSLECTVEGTSNPNLYWYRQAAGRGLQLLFYSVGIGQISSEVPQNLSASRPQDRQFILSSKKLLLSDSGFYLCAWSVRWALNTEAFFGQGTRLTVV.